A single TCR beta chain is shown here with its context. Its matching antigen is unknown. The record originates from a study of PD-1 blockade in classical Hodgkin lymphoma. Produced via immunoSEQ multiplex PCR; TCRdb's table is partial and in-frame only. The sample comprises about 93,000 clones, around 90% of which are singletons, and under 3% rests with the top ten. CDR3 length: 14 amino acids. Between the trimmed V and J ends, which lost 4 bases and 10 bases, there was a span of 20 bases. CDR1 and CDR2 from the germline V gene are GTSNPN and SVGIG (reference sequence). Findings and caveats of the study: CD4+ TCR diversity, unlike CD8+, climbed significantly by C4D1. Patients starting nivolumab less than 1 year after ASCT had lower diversity and were excluded from later analyses. Repertoire differences have undefined causes, possibly disease activity or prior therapy. Baseline diversity in complete responders resembled that of newly diagnosed patients.

Relapse was seen in all patients after autologous stem cell transplantation, and brentuximab vedotin exposure was variable. The clonotype was recovered from a human donor with classical Hodgkin lymphoma. The material was peripheral blood mononuclear cells (PBMCs), obtained before the second cycle of nivolumab. The chain links TRBV30 to TRBJ2-1, with TRBD2 as a possible D gene (7 bases). The CDR3: CAWTRALGGGEQFF. DNA for the CDR3: TGTGCCTGGACCCGGGCATTGGGGGGGGGCGAGCAGTTCTTC.